Below, 18 T cell receptor beta chains from the same sample are listed, as sequenced in a study of blood T cell repertoires in COVID-19. The protocol was immunoSEQ multiplex PCR, while the TCRdb copy is restricted to in-frame clones and leaves out a portion. The table includes some 100,000 clones, approximately 86% detected once. Sequencing used peripheral blood. The receptors derive from a man aged 50 to 59 with acute or convalescent COVID-19.

The rearrangement joins TRBV4-1 to TRBJ1-5; maybe TRBD1 (6 bases). Germline V CDR1 and CDR2: MGHRA, YSYEKL. The V gene lost 2 bases and the J gene lost 2 bases, with 10 bases spanning the gap. The CDR3 has 15 amino acids. CDR3 in amino acids: CASSQKPGGNQPQHF. The CDR3 region has the DNA TGCGCCAGCAGCCAAAAACCAGGGGGCAATCAGCCCCAGCATTTT.

This chain connects TRBV2 to TRBJ1-2, with 8 bases that match TRBD1. Germline loops: CDR1 SNHLY, CDR2 FYNNEI. The CDR3 is 15 residues long. J gave up 7 bases and V 2 bases, and 9 bases lay outside the gene matches. The DNA of the CDR3 is TGTGCCAGCAGTGAATATGTGACAGGGGCGGGTGGCTACACCTTC. Translated: CASSEYVTGAGGYTF.

As DNA, the CDR3 is TGCAGTGCTAGTACTCAGGGGGCAAGCTATGGCTACACCTTC. This codes for CSASTQGASYGYTF. This chain links TRBV20-1 with TRBJ1-2, with 8 bases aligning to TRBD1. From germline, CDR1 is DFQATT and CDR2 SNEGSKA (reference sequence). The CDR3 loop spans 14 amino acids. Trimming took 3 bases from V and 4 from J; bases not matched to a gene: 7.

The chain has TRBV7-3 and TRBJ1-1; TRBD1 matches 11 bases. V trimming: 4 bases; J trimming: 0 bases; junction bases outside the gene matches: 1. Germline loops: CDR1 SGHTA, CDR2 FQGTGA. This CDR3 contains 15 residues. CDR3 residues: CASSSDRGLNTEAFF. In DNA, the CDR3 is TGTGCCAGCAGCTCGGACAGGGGGCTGAACACTGAAGCTTTCTTT.

V is TRBV7-9 and J is TRBJ1-2; 7 bases are shared with TRBD1. Per germline, CDR1 SEHNR and CDR2 FQNEAQ (reference sequence). V dropped 5 bases and J dropped 0; count of bases not matched to a gene: 9. This CDR3 contains 16 residues. CDR3 in amino acids: CASSRQTGRANYGYTF. The CDR3 region has the DNA TGTGCCAGCAGCCGCCAGACAGGGAGAGCTAACTATGGCTACACCTTC.

V is TRBV6-2 or TRBV6-3 and J is TRBJ2-7; the D gene is possibly TRBD1 (5 bases). Trimming shortened V by 6 bases and J by 6 bases, and 15 bases separated the two germline ends. The CDR3 covers 13 residues. From germline, CDR1 is MNHEY and CDR2 SVGEGT. CDR3 nucleotide sequence: TGTGCCAGCAGCCAAGCAGGGATCCTCGAGCAGTACTTC. This codes for CASSQAGILEQYF.

A few counts support this clone. V and J are TRBV15 and TRBJ2-7; 9 bases are shared with TRBD1. Looked up from germline, CDR1 is LNHNV and CDR2 is YYDKDF (reference sequence). V dropped 3 bases and J dropped 5; count of bases not matched to a gene: 5. This CDR3 comprises 14 residues. The chain's CDR3 is CATSRDRGYNEQYF. CDR3 DNA sequence: TGTGCCACCAGCAGGGACAGGGGTTACAACGAGCAGTACTTC.

The V call is TRBV5-4, the J call TRBJ2-7; D perhaps matches TRBD2 (6 bases). This CDR3 spans 12 amino acids. The V gene's germline CDR1 is SGHNT and CDR2 YYREEE (reference sequence). V gave up 4 bases and J gave up 4 bases, with 9 bases separating them. The CDR3: CASSRDFYEQYF. The CDR3 nucleotides read TGTGCCAGCAGCCGGGACTTTTACGAGCAGTACTTC.

This rearrangement joins TRBV7-9 to TRBJ2-3, with 9 bases matching TRBD2. CDR3 length: 16 amino acids. The V gene end was trimmed by 1 base and the J gene end by 1 base; junction bases not matched to a gene: 3. Germline V lookup: CDR1 SEHNR, CDR2 FQNEAQ (reference sequence). CDR3 sequence (DNA): TGTGCCAGCAGCTTAGTGACTAGCGGACGCACAGATACGCAGTATTTT. It encodes CASSLVTSGRTDTQYF.

V gene TRBV11-2 combines with J gene TRBJ2-1, with D perhaps matching TRBD1 (5 bases). This CDR3 region has 13 residues. The ends were cut back, 1 base at V and 8 bases at J, with 9 bases in the middle. From germline, CDR1 is SGHAT and CDR2 FQNNGV. CDR3 protein: CASSLVPGHEQFF. The CDR3 nucleotides are TGTGCCAGCAGCTTAGTCCCAGGGCATGAGCAGTTCTTC.

J is TRBJ2-4 and V is TRBV27; tentative D call: TRBD1 (6 bases). Trimming cost V 9 bases and J 6 bases, with 15 bases left between them. The CDR3 has 13 residues. Germline V gives CDR1 MNHEY, CDR2 SMNVEV (reference sequence). The CDR3 is CASASGTPNIQYF. CDR3 in DNA: TGTGCCAGTGCGTCCGGGACACCAAACATTCAGTACTTC.

The chain has TRBV24-1 and TRBJ2-1, with 9 bases identical to TRBD2. CDR1 and CDR2 from the germline V gene are KGHDR and SFDVKD. J gave up 0 bases and V 6 bases, and 2 bases lay outside the gene matches. CDR3 length: 15 residues. CDR3 loop: CATSISGSSYNEQFF. DNA for the CDR3: TGTGCCACCAGTATTAGCGGGAGCTCCTACAATGAGCAGTTCTTC.

The chain links TRBV19 to TRBJ2-2; 8 positions match TRBD1. V shed 7 bases, J shed 0 bases, and the junction held 1 base outside the gene matches. Germline-derived CDR1 and CDR2 are LNHDA and SQIVND (reference sequence). This CDR3 region has 14 residues. The CDR3 DNA sequence: TGTGCCAGTACAGGGGGCTCGAACACCGGGGAGCTGTTTTTT. Amino acids: CASTGGSNTGELFF.

The J gene is TRBJ1-6, the V gene TRBV18; 7 bases match TRBD1. Germline CDR1 and CDR2: KGHSH and LQKENI. This CDR3 has 16 amino acids. V shed 3 bases and J 4 bases; nucleotides not matched to a gene: 6. CDR3 residues: CASSPGQIRYNSPLHF. In nucleotides, the CDR3 is TGTGCCAGCTCACCGGGACAGATTCGATATAATTCACCCCTCCACTTT. Variable domain in full (rest from reference TRBV18 and TRBJ1-6): NAGVMQNPRHLVRRRGQEARLRCSPMKGHSHVYWYRQLPEEGLKFMVYLQKENIIDESGMPKERFSAEFPKEGPSILRIQQVVRGDSAAYFCASSPGQIRYNSPLHFGNGTRLTVT.

The genes are TRBV4-1 and TRBJ2-1; 10 positions agree with TRBD2. The J segment lost 6 bases and the V segment lost 8 bases, leaving 10 bases of the junction unmatched. From germline, CDR1 is MGHRA and CDR2 YSYEKL. The CDR3 extends over 15 amino acids. The chain's CDR3 is CASQAGSGRVNEQFF. The CDR3 nucleotides are TGCGCCAGCCAAGCCGGGAGCGGGAGGGTCAATGAGCAGTTCTTC.

CDR3 bases: TGTGCCAGCAGCTTTAACAGGGGGCGCGCAGATACGCAGTATTTT. The encoded protein is CASSFNRGRADTQYF. The chain carries TRBV11-3 and TRBJ2-3; 9 bases align to TRBD1. There are 15 residues in the CDR3. Trimming removed 3 bases from V and 4 bases from J; junction bases left unmatched: 5. Germline assignment: CDR1 SGHNT and CDR2 YENEEA.

This rearrangement joins TRBV25-1 to TRBJ1-6, with 7 bases that match TRBD1. The CDR3 loop spans 15 amino acids. Germline V gives CDR1 MGHDK, CDR2 SYGVNS. With V trimmed by 5 bases and J by 11 bases, 12 bases remained unmatched. As DNA, the CDR3 is TGTGCCAGCAGTTCCGGACAGGCTCCAGGTACACCCCTCCACTTT. Its translation: CASSSGQAPGTPLHF.

The chain combines TRBV19 with TRBJ1-5; the match to TRBD1 covers 8 bases. The CDR3 sequence is 16 residues long. Germline CDR1 and CDR2: LNHDA and SQIVND (reference sequence). V was pared by 3 bases and J by 4 bases, with 8 bases of the junction left unmatched. The chain's CDR3 is CASSIATRTGNQPQHF. CDR3 nucleotide sequence: TGTGCCAGTAGTATCGCTACCCGGACAGGGAATCAGCCCCAGCATTTT. Filled out from reference TRBV19 and TRBJ1-5, the complete variable domain reads DGGITQSPKYLFRKEGQNVTLSCEQNLNHDAMYWYRQDPGQGLRLIYYSQIVNDFQKGDIAEGYSVSREKKESFPLTVTSAQKNPTAFYLCASSIATRTGNQPQHFGDGTRLSIL.